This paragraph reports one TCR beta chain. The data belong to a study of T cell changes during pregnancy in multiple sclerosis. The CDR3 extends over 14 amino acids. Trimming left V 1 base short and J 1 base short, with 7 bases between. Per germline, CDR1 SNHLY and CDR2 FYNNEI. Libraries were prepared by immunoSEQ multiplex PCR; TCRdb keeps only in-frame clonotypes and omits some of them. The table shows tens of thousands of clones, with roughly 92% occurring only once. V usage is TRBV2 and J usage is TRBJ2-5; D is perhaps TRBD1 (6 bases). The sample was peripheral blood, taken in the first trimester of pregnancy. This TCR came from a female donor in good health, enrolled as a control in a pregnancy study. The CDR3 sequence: CASSEDRAQETQYF. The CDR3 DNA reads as TGTGCCAGCAGTGAAGACAGGGCCCAAGAGACCCAGTACTTC. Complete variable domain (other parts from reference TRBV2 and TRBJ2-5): EPEVTQTPSHQVTQMGQEVILRCVPISNHLYFYWYRQILGQKVEFLVSFYNNEISEKSEIFDDQFSVERPDGSNFTLKIRSTKLEDSAMYFCASSEDRAQETQYFGPGTRLLVL.